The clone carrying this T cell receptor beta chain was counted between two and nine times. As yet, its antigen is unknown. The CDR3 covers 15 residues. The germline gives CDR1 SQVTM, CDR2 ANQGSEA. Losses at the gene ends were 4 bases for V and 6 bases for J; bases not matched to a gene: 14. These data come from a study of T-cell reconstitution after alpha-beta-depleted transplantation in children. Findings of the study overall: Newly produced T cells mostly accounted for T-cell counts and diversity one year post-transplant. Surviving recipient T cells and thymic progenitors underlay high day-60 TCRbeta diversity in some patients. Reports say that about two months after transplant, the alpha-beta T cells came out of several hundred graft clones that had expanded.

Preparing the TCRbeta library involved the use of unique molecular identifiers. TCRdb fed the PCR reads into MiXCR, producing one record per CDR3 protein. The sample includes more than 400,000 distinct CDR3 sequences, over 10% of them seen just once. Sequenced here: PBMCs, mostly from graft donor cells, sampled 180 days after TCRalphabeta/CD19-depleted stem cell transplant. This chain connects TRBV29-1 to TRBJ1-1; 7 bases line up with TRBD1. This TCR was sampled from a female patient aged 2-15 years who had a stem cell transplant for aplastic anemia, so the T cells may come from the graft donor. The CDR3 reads CSVVGKQGRSAEAFF. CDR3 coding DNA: TGCAGCGTTGTTGGTAAACAGGGGAGGTCGGCTGAAGCTTTCTTT.